What follows are 27 T cell receptor beta chains derived from one specimen sequenced in a study of identifying expanded T cells in peripheral blood. The repertoire was sequenced with immunoSEQ multiplex PCR; TCRdb's copy has only in-frame clones and lacks some. This sample has some 99,000 clones, with about 88% found just once. Specimen: blood. Every receptor here comes from a person aged 18-70 years in good health.

The chain couples TRBV10-1 to TRBJ2-5, with a weak D call TRBD2 (6 bases). Germline CDR1 and CDR2: WNHNN and SYGVQD (reference sequence). CDR3 size: 16 residues. The ends were cut back, 0 bases at V and 5 bases at J, with 16 bases in the middle. The CDR3 DNA sequence: TGCGCCAGCAGTGAGTCCGGGGGAGGCCTTACGGAGACCCAGTACTTC. Its protein is CASSESGGGLTETQYF.

The rearrangement uses TRBV7-2 and TRBJ1-1; D gene unclear. V was pared by 1 base and J by 0 bases, with 9 bases between. There are 15 residues in the CDR3. Germline CDR1 reads SGHTA; CDR2 reads FQGNSA. The CDR3 spells CASSLVSGMNTEAFF. CDR3 DNA sequence: TGTGCCAGCAGCTTAGTGAGCGGCATGAACACTGAAGCTTTCTTT. Combining the CDR3 with reference TRBV7-2 and TRBJ1-1 gives the whole variable domain GAGVSQSPSNKVTEKGKDVELRCDPISGHTALYWYRQSLGQGLEFLIYFQGNSAPDKSGLPSDRFSAERTGGSVSTLTIQRTQQEDSAVYLCASSLVSGMNTEAFFGQGTRLTVV.

The chain uses TRBV2 and TRBJ2-1, with D perhaps TRBD2 (6 bases). Germline lookup yields CDR1 SNHLY and CDR2 FYNNEI. CDR3 size: 14 residues. The ends were cut back, 6 bases at V and 9 bases at J, with 18 bases in the middle. The DNA of the CDR3 is TGTGCCAGCAGGGCCGGACTACTCACAAGTGAGCAGTTCTTC. It codes for CASRAGLLTSEQFF.

The rearrangement joins TRBV11-2 to TRBJ2-3, with D perhaps matching TRBD1 (5 bases). The CDR3 contains 12 residues. CDR1 is SGHAT and CDR2 is FQNNGV in the germline V gene. Trimming took off 8 bases at V and 10 bases at J, with 16 bases between the two ends. The DNA of the CDR3 is TGTGCCAGCGCCCGACCAGGGTCTCCGCAGTATTTT. The encoded protein is CASARPGSPQYF.

This clone has just one count. V is TRBV28 and J is TRBJ1-6; 7 bases are a match to TRBD1. The germline gives CDR1 MDHEN, CDR2 SYDVKM. Losses at the gene ends were 6 bases for V and 5 bases for J; bases not matched to a gene: 10. The CDR3 contains 16 residues. Here the CDR3 reads CASRAYSGTDNSPLHF. The CDR3 DNA reads as TGTGCCAGCAGAGCTTACTCCGGGACAGATAATTCACCCCTCCACTTT.

The chain has TRBV28 and TRBJ1-1; no clear D gene. CDR3 length: 14 residues. V was cut by 2 bases and J by 0 bases, with 7 bases left in between. Germline CDR1 and CDR2: MDHEN and SYDVKM. The DNA for the CDR3 is TGTGCCAGCAGTTTAGCCACCCTGAACACTGAAGCTTTCTTT. As protein: CASSLATLNTEAFF.

J is TRBJ2-3 and V is TRBV2; D is unresolved. The CDR3 length is 18 residues. The V gene lost 0 bases and the J gene lost 0 bases, with 16 bases spanning the gap. The germline gives CDR1 SNHLY, CDR2 FYNNEI. The CDR3 here is CASSEAGSDLSSTDTQYF. CDR3 sequence (DNA): TGTGCCAGCAGTGAAGCTGGATCCGACCTTTCTAGCACAGATACGCAGTATTTT.

V and J are TRBV5-1 and TRBJ1-5; no clear D. In germline, CDR1 is SGHRS, CDR2 YFSETQ. The CDR3 is made up of 14 amino acids. Trimming pared 4 bases from V and 11 bases from J, leaving 19 bases between. CDR3: CASSALGGSWSQHF. The CDR3 DNA follows: TGCGCCAGCAGCGCCCTGGGTGGGTCATGGTCCCAGCATTTT.

This clone was detected only once. This chain links TRBV5-4 with TRBJ1-4, with 9 bases lining up with TRBD1. Trimming took 0 bases from V and 7 from J; bases not matched to a gene: 4. CDR1 and CDR2 from the germline V gene are SGHNT and YYREEE (reference sequence). The CDR3 runs 15 residues. The CDR3 here is CASSLGTGGVEKLFF. CDR3 sequence (DNA): TGTGCCAGCAGCTTGGGAACAGGGGGCGTTGAAAAACTGTTTTTT. Using reference TRBV5-4 and TRBJ1-4 for the parts outside the CDR3, the full variable domain is ETGVTQSPTHLIKTRGQQVTLRCSSQSGHNTVSWYQQALGQGPQFIFQYYREEENGRGNFPPRFSGLQFPNYSSELNVNALELDDSALYLCASSLGTGGVEKLFFGSGTQLSVL.

V gene TRBV5-6 combines with J gene TRBJ1-1; possibly TRBD1 for D (6 bases). The CDR3 is 15 residues long. Trimming cost V 4 bases and J 5 bases, with 18 bases left between them. Germline CDR1 SGHDT, CDR2 YYEEEE. The DNA of the CDR3 is TGTGCCAGCAGCCCCCGGACGGGGGCAGGTACTGAAGCTTTCTTT. It specifies CASSPRTGAGTEAFF.

The V gene is TRBV27, the J gene TRBJ2-3, with D possibly matching TRBD1 (5 bases). The CDR3 is 14 residues long. V lost 7 bases and J lost 5, with 16 bases in between. The germline gives CDR1 MNHEY, CDR2 SMNVEV (reference sequence). The CDR3 DNA is TGTGCCAGCACCCACGGAACGCAGGGAGATACGCAGTATTTT. Amino acid sequence: CASTHGTQGDTQYF.

The genes are TRBV19 and TRBJ1-5, with 7 nucleotides matching TRBD1. With 6 bases clipped from V and 2 bases from J, the junction kept 10 bases outside the gene matches. The germline V gene has CDR1 LNHDA and CDR2 SQIVND (reference sequence). The CDR3 covers 16 residues. The CDR3 here is CASRSQGVGGNQPQHF. The CDR3, as DNA: TGTGCCAGTAGAAGTCAGGGGGTAGGGGGCAATCAGCCCCAGCATTTT. Variable domain in full (rest from reference TRBV19 and TRBJ1-5): DGGITQSPKYLFRKEGQNVTLSCEQNLNHDAMYWYRQDPGQGLRLIYYSQIVNDFQKGDIAEGYSVSREKKESFPLTVTSAQKNPTAFYLCASRSQGVGGNQPQHFGDGTRLSIL.

The rearrangement joins TRBV28 to TRBJ2-3; no firm D call. V gave up 3 bases and J gave up 6 bases, with 7 bases separating them. In germline, CDR1 is MDHEN, CDR2 SYDVKM. The CDR3 has 12 residues. The CDR3 nucleotides read TGTGCCAGCAGTTTGCGTGACGATACGCAGTATTTT. Amino acids: CASSLRDDTQYF.

This clone has only one observation. V and J are TRBV15 and TRBJ2-3; TRBD1 is a possible D gene (6 bases). V lost 2 bases, J lost 5 bases, and 14 bases lay in between. The CDR3 loop spans 15 amino acids. CDR1 is LNHNV, CDR2 YYDKDF, per germline (reference sequence). The CDR3 region has the DNA TGTGCCACCAGCAGAACCACAGGGATCAGAGATACGCAGTATTTT. Residues: CATSRTTGIRDTQYF. The whole variable domain, remainder taken from reference TRBV15 and TRBJ2-3, is DAMVIQNPRYQVTQFGKPVTLSCSQTLNHNVMYWYQQKSSQAPKLLFHYYDKDFNNEADTPDNFQSRRPNTSFCFLDIRSPGLGDTAMYLCATSRTTGIRDTQYFGPGTRLTVL.

The chain is built from TRBV5-5 and TRBJ2-2; D ambiguous. Trimming shortened V by 0 bases and J by 5 bases, and 11 bases separated the two germline ends. From germline, CDR1 is SGHKS and CDR2 YYEKEE (reference sequence). The CDR3 runs 15 residues. The DNA of the CDR3 is TGTGCCAGCAGCTTGGCCCCATCCCTAACCGGGGAGCTGTTTTTT. Its translation: CASSLAPSLTGELFF.

The chain couples TRBV11-2 to TRBJ1-2, with 7 bases that match TRBD1. CDR1 is SGHAT and CDR2 is FQNNGV in the germline V gene. The CDR3 is made up of 16 amino acids. V gave up 4 bases and J gave up 6 bases; unmatched junction bases: 14. CDR3 bases: TGTGCCAGCAGCTCTAAGGGGACAGCGGTGCATGATGGCTACACCTTC. Residues: CASSSKGTAVHDGYTF.

The chain recombines TRBV10-1 with TRBJ2-3, with TRBD2 matching 15 bases. The J segment lost 5 bases and the V segment lost 4 bases, leaving 1 base of the junction unmatched. The CDR3 totals 15 residues. Germline-derived CDR1 and CDR2 are WNHNN and SYGVQD (reference sequence). This chain's CDR3 is CASSGTSGREDTQYF. CDR3 coding DNA: TGCGCCAGCAGTGGGACTAGCGGGAGGGAAGATACGCAGTATTTT.

Of note for this clone: A read error may produce the germline difference seen at one junction end. The J gene is TRBJ2-7, the V gene TRBV13; D remains unclear. The CDR3 contains 11 residues. Germline V gene lookup returns CDR1 PRHDT and CDR2 FYEKMQ (reference sequence). CDR3 residues: CASSLNTRRVF. The CDR3, as DNA: TGTGCCAGCAGCTTAAACACCCGCCGCGTCTTC.

The rearrangement links TRBV19 to TRBJ2-3; D might be TRBD1 (6 bases). The V end was cut by 2 bases, the J end by 4 bases, with 10 bases between. Germline values: CDR1 LNHDA, CDR2 SQIVND (reference sequence). The CDR3 has 14 residues. The CDR3 DNA follows: TGTGCCAGTAGTATACAGGGGTGGGCAGATACGCAGTATTTT. Translated: CASSIQGWADTQYF.

The V gene is TRBV6-1, the J gene TRBJ1-5; 10 bases fit TRBD1. The CDR3 contains 15 residues. Germline lookup yields CDR1 MNHNS and CDR2 SASEGT. Trimming cost V 6 bases and J 7 bases; bases outside gene matches: 9. The CDR3 region has the DNA TGTGCCAGCAGGGGACCGGGACAGGGGAAACAGCCCCAGCATTTT. Translated: CASRGPGQGKQPQHF.

This chain joins TRBV6-5 and TRBJ1-1, with a tentative D call TRBD1 (5 bases). V lost 3 bases, J lost 10 bases, and 15 bases lay in between. Germline V CDR1 and CDR2: MNHEY, SVGAGI. The length of the CDR3 is 13 residues. CDR3 amino acids: CASSYSSDRLAFF. The CDR3 nucleotides read TGTGCCAGCAGTTATTCTTCAGACAGATTAGCTTTCTTT.

The rearrangement uses TRBV5-1 and TRBJ2-2, with unresolved D. The V end lost 2 bases, the J end lost 4 bases, and 15 bases lay between the germline ends. Germline V gene data show CDR1 as SGHRS and CDR2 as YFSETQ. This CDR3 spans 16 amino acids. The CDR3: CASSLAPGFGTGELFF. CDR3 sequence (DNA): TGCGCCAGCAGCTTAGCGCCGGGTTTTGGCACCGGGGAGCTGTTTTTT.

This clone was found a few times. The chain links TRBV7-2 to TRBJ2-5; perhaps TRBD2 as D (6 bases). The CDR3 length is 16 residues. Trimming took 1 base from V and 6 from J, leaving 18 bases between them. Germline CDR1 reads SGHTA; CDR2 reads FQGNSA. The chain's CDR3 is CASSLGFGGTRKTQYF. The CDR3, as DNA: TGTGCCAGCAGCTTAGGGTTCGGGGGAACTAGAAAGACCCAGTACTTC.

The CDR3 coding sequence is TGTGCCAGCATGCTTACCGGGACAAACATCAATGAGCAGTTCTTC. Encoded protein: CASMLTGTNINEQFF. The rearrangement joins TRBV6-1 to TRBJ2-1; weak D call: TRBD1 (6 bases). From germline, CDR1 is MNHNS and CDR2 SASEGT. The CDR3 sequence is 15 residues long. Trimming shortened V by 7 bases and J by 6 bases, and 19 bases separated the two germline ends.

The chain carries TRBV7-9 and TRBJ2-2; 7 bases are a match to TRBD1. CDR3 size: 16 residues. CDR1 and CDR2 from the germline V gene are SEHNR and FQNEAQ (reference sequence). V was clipped by 11 bases and J by 5 bases; unmatched bases: 17. For the CDR3, the DNA is TGTGCCGGAAAAAGGACAGGCCTAGAAAGGACCGGGGAGCTGTTTTTT. Translated: CAGKRTGLERTGELFF.

Only one count was recorded for this clone. The chain joins TRBV5-1 to TRBJ2-5; maybe TRBD1 (6 bases). Trimming stripped 4 bases from V and 2 bases from J, with 15 bases between. Germline lookup yields CDR1 SGHRS and CDR2 YFSETQ. The CDR3 is made up of 15 amino acids. The CDR3 is CASSASRTEQETQYF. The CDR3 DNA sequence: TGCGCCAGCAGCGCCAGCCGGACAGAGCAAGAGACCCAGTACTTC.

The chain is built from TRBV5-1 and TRBJ1-4; unclear D gene. This CDR3 has 13 residues. Germline V gene sequence: CDR1 SGHRS, CDR2 YFSETQ. The V gene lost 5 bases and the J gene lost 5 bases, with 10 bases spanning the gap. CDR3 amino acids: CASRERFNEKLFF. CDR3 nucleotides: TGCGCCAGCAGGGAACGGTTCAATGAAAAACTGTTTTTT.